The next 13 T cell receptor beta chains were all read from a single sample in a study of blood T cell repertoires in COVID-19. This table comes from immunoSEQ multiplex PCR, and its TCRdb copy is limited to in-frame clones, with some not included. The top ten clones hold more than 15% of a sample with fewer than 300,000 clones, about 80% of them seen once. Sequencing used peripheral blood. These TCRs come from an older person with COVID-19, enrolled during active disease.

The chain has TRBV28 and TRBJ1-4; D might be TRBD1 (5 bases). Trimming removed 11 bases at V and 2 bases at J, with 21 bases between. The germline V gene encodes CDR1 MDHEN and CDR2 SYDVKM. The CDR3 length is 16 residues. CDR3 nucleotide sequence: TGTGCCGTAAACGGCCAGGGTGCACCGACTAATGAAAAACTGTTTTTT. Translating gives CAVNGQGAPTNEKLFF.

CDR3 in DNA: TGTGCCAGTAGTACCATAGGCCGGGACACTGAAGCTTTCTTT. Translating it yields CASSTIGRDTEAFF. The chain is built from TRBV19 and TRBJ1-1; no definite D call. The CDR3 consists of 14 residues. Trimming removed 4 bases from V and 3 bases from J, with 12 bases in between. The germline V gene has CDR1 LNHDA and CDR2 SQIVND (reference sequence). Full variable domain (missing parts from reference TRBV19 and TRBJ1-1): DGGITQSPKYLFRKEGQNVTLSCEQNLNHDAMYWYRQDPGQGLRLIYYSQIVNDFQKGDIAEGYSVSREKKESFPLTVTSAQKNPTAFYLCASSTIGRDTEAFFGQGTRLTVV.

The J gene is TRBJ1-1, the V gene TRBV6-2 or TRBV6-3; TRBD1 matches at 8 bases. The CDR3 loop spans 17 amino acids. After removal of 3 bases from V and 1 base from J, the junction contained 10 bases not matched to a gene. From germline, CDR1 is MNHEY and CDR2 SVGEGT. The CDR3: CASSYHSRDRRNTEAFF. The CDR3 nucleotides are TGTGCCAGCAGTTATCACAGCCGGGACAGGAGGAACACTGAAGCTTTCTTT.

V usage is TRBV5-4 and J usage is TRBJ2-3, with 9 bases that match TRBD2. The CDR3 length is 14 residues. CDR1 and CDR2 (germline): SGHNT, YYREEE (reference sequence). V lost 7 bases to trimming and J lost 1 base; unmatched junction nucleotides: 4. The CDR3 region is CASRGGAGTDTQYF. The CDR3 DNA reads as TGTGCCAGCCGCGGGGGGGCCGGCACAGATACGCAGTATTTT. The full variable domain, with the rest looked up from reference TRBV5-4 and TRBJ2-3, is ETGVTQSPTHLIKTRGQQVTLRCSSQSGHNTVSWYQQALGQGPQFIFQYYREEENGRGNFPPRFSGLQFPNYSSELNVNALELDDSALYLCASRGGAGTDTQYFGPGTRLTVL.

V and J are TRBV9 and TRBJ2-1, with D possibly matching TRBD1 (6 bases). Trimming left V 4 bases short and J 6 bases short, with 14 bases between. Germline V lookup: CDR1 SGDLS, CDR2 YYNGEE. This CDR3 contains 14 residues. The CDR3 nucleotides are TGTGCCAGCAGCATCACGTCAGGGGTCAATGAGCAGTTCTTC. It codes for CASSITSGVNEQFF.

This rearrangement joins TRBV4-3 to TRBJ2-5; 12 positions match TRBD2. Germline CDR1 and CDR2: LGHNA and YSLEER. The CDR3 covers 15 residues. J gave up 4 bases and V 4 bases, and 4 bases lay outside the gene matches. The CDR3 region has the DNA TGCGCCAGCAGCCGAGAACTAGCGGGGGGAGAGACCCAGTACTTC. It codes for CASSRELAGGETQYF.

CDR3 sequence (DNA): TGTGCCAGCAGCCAAGATAGACGACAGGGAAGCGGCTACACCTTC. Residues: CASSQDRRQGSGYTF. The chain has TRBV4-2 and TRBJ1-2; the match to TRBD1 covers 7 bases. The V gene end was trimmed by 0 bases and the J gene end by 8 bases; junction bases not matched to a gene: 9. Germline CDR1 LGHNA, CDR2 YNFKEQ. This CDR3 is 15 amino acids long.

The CDR3 here is CSARVSGANVLTF. The CDR3 bases are TGCAGCGCCAGGGTTTCTGGGGCCAACGTCCTGACTTTC. This rearrangement joins TRBV29-1 to TRBJ2-6; D possibly corresponds to TRBD1 (5 bases). The CDR3 runs to 13 residues. CDR1 is SQVTM, CDR2 ANQGSEA, per germline. V was pared by 7 bases and J by 1 base, with 8 bases between.

This rearrangement joins TRBV6-1 to TRBJ2-7, with no clear D. V lost 3 bases and J 0 bases, leaving 12 bases between the germline ends. CDR3 length equals 15 residues. CDR1 and CDR2 from the germline V gene are MNHNS and SASEGT. The CDR3 DNA reads TGTGCCAGCAGTGACGGCTACGGAGCCTCCTACGAGCAGTACTTC. Its translation is CASSDGYGASYEQYF.

This clone occurred once. The chain is built from TRBV11-3 and TRBJ2-5, with a weak D call TRBD1 (6 bases). Trimming took 5 bases from V and 3 from J, leaving 16 bases between them. CDR3 length equals 15 residues. Germline V gene data show CDR1 as SGHNT and CDR2 as YENEEA. The CDR3 sequence: CASSKRQVGEETQYF. The CDR3 nucleotides are TGTGCCAGCAGCAAACGACAGGTGGGGGAAGAGACCCAGTACTTC.

V and J are TRBV29-1 and TRBJ2-5; the match to TRBD1 covers 8 bases. The junction had 4 bases not matched to a gene; V was cut back by 5 bases and J by 5 bases. The V gene's germline CDR1 is SQVTM and CDR2 ANQGSEA. The CDR3 spans 12 residues. The CDR3 nucleotides are TGCAGCGTTCGGGACAGGAGCGAGACCCAGTACTTC. It translates to CSVRDRSETQYF.

The CDR3 nucleotides read TGTGCCTCGGTTAAAGGTTCGGGGGTTGAAGCTTTCTTT. Protein: CASVKGSGVEAFF. The chain has TRBV11-2 and TRBJ1-1; possible D gene TRBD1, 5 bases. Germline lookup yields CDR1 SGHAT and CDR2 FQNNGV. This CDR3 region has 13 residues. V was shortened by 11 bases and J by 7 bases, with 20 bases between the two germline ends. Full variable domain (missing parts from reference TRBV11-2 and TRBJ1-1): EAGVAQSPRYKIIEKRQSVAFWCNPISGHATLYWYQQILGQGPKLLIQFQNNGVVDDSQLPKDRFSAERLKGVDSTLKIQPAKLEDSAVYLCASVKGSGVEAFFGQGTRLTVV.

The genes are TRBV19 and TRBJ1-3; D unclear. CDR1 is LNHDA, CDR2 SQIVND, per germline (reference sequence). Trimming left V 3 bases short and J 0 bases short, with 15 bases between. This CDR3 has 17 amino acids. CDR3 DNA: TGTGCCAGTAGTATGGCGAAACAGAGAACCTCTGGAAACACCATATATTTT. Protein sequence: CASSMAKQRTSGNTIYF.